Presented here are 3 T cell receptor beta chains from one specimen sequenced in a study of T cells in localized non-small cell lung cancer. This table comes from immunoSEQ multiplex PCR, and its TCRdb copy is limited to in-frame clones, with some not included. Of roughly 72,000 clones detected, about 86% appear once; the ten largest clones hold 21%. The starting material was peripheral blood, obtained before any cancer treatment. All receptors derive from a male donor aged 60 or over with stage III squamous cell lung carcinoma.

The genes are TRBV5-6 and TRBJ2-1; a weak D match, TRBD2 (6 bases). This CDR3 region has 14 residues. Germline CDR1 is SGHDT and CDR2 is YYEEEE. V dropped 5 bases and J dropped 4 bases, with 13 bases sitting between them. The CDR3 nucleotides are TGTGCCAGCAGTTACGGGGGAACGTACAATGAGCAGTTCTTC. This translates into CASSYGGTYNEQFF.

Written as DNA, the CDR3 is TGTGCCAGCAGCGCGGTAGGGCGATCGGAGACCCAGTACTTC. As protein: CASSAVGRSETQYF. The chain recombines TRBV5-4 with TRBJ2-5; D uncertain. This CDR3 spans 14 amino acids. Trimming cost V 4 bases and J 5 bases, with 15 bases left between them. Germline V gene data show CDR1 as SGHNT and CDR2 as YYREEE (reference sequence).

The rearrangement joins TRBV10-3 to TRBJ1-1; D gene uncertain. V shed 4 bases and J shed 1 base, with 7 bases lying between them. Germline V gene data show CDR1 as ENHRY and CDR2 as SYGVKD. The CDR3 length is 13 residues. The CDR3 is CAISVPGNTEAFF. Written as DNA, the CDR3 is TGTGCCATCAGTGTTCCGGGGAACACTGAAGCTTTCTTT.